This record covers a single T cell receptor (beta chain). The CDR3 totals 14 residues. Germline V gives CDR1 MGHRA, CDR2 YSYEKL. After removal of 2 bases from V and 14 bases from J, the junction contained 10 bases not matched to a gene. The record originates from a study of cytomegalovirus exposure and HLA in healthy donors. PCR amplification relied on 60 Vbeta primers (plus 13 Jbeta primers). Libraries were prepared by immunoSEQ multiplex PCR; TCRdb keeps only in-frame clonotypes and omits some of them. The repertoire holds about 200,000 clones, with roughly 73% as singletons. The sample comprised PBMCs. The chain links TRBV4-1 to TRBJ1-4, with 8 bases fitting TRBD1. The sequence came from a woman younger than 45 in good health and CMV-seronegative. The DNA for the CDR3 is TGCGCCAGCAGCCAACAGCAGTCAGGGGGCAAGCTGTTTTTT. As protein: CASSQQQSGGKLFF.